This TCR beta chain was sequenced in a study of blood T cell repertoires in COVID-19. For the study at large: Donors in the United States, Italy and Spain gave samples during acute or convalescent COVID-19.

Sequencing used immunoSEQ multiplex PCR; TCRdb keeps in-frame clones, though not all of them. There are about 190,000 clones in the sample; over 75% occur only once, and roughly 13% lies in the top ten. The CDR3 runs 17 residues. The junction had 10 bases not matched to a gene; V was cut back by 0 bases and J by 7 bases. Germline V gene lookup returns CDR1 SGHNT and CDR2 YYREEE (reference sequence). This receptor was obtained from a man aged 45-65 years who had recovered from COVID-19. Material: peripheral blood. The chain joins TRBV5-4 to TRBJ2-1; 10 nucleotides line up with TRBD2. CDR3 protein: CASSLGLAGDSANEQFF. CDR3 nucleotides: TGTGCCAGCAGCTTGGGTCTAGCGGGAGATTCGGCAAATGAGCAGTTCTTC.